This T cell receptor (beta chain) was captured in a study of shared clonotypes between healthy human individuals. Overall study findings and caveats: Naive subsets usually exceeded memory subsets in estimated richness. Only a few donors were included, so the genetic and exposure-history diversity represented was limited.

For this clone: As yet, its antigen is unknown.

The table came from immunoSEQ multiplex PCR; TCRdb's copy has only in-frame clones and leaves some out. The sample holds approximately 530,000 clones, approximately 95% seen once. The CDR3 sequence is 12 residues long. Deletions cut 4 bases from V and 5 bases from J, with 8 bases between. CDR1 is SNHLY and CDR2 is FYNNEI in the germline V gene. Caucasian adults residing in Nashville, Tennessee made up all the donors. V usage is TRBV2 and J usage is TRBJ2-5; the D is unclear. The sequence came from a woman aged 25 to 39 in good health. The specimen sequenced was naive CD4+ T cells sorted from blood. As for subset: CD45RA+ positively selected. CDR3 amino acids: CASSVQVETQYF. The DNA of the CDR3 is TGTGCCAGCAGTGTCCAGGTGGAGACCCAGTACTTC.